This is a list of T cell receptor beta chains from one sample in a study of CD8 T cells in ankylosing spondylitis. TCRdb called the 5' RACE reads again in MiXCR, with one record for every CDR3 protein. The table has 390,000 or so distinct CDR3 sequences, around 24% seen once; the top ten hold around 17%. The specimen sequenced was blood, either unsorted or a sorted T cell fraction (not recorded which). The receptors derive from a male donor with ankylosing spondylitis. Each CDR3 is given without its conserved first and last residue.

TRBV28	TRBJ2-5	ASSQNQETQY
TRBV11-2	TRBJ2-1	ASSLVPLAGYNEQF
TRBV29-1	TRBJ2-7	SVERQGQGDEQY
TRBV29-1	TRBJ2-3	SAGPGQGFSAQY
TRBV18	TRBJ2-5	ASSPPSNQETQY
TRBV15	TRBJ1-2	ATSRDLAAYGYT
TRBV7-2	TRBJ2-3	ASSMAGGTQY
TRBV5-4	TRBJ2-1	ASSLGQGISYNEQF
TRBV4-3	TRBJ2-2	ASSQALAGNTGELF
TRBV30	TRBJ2-1	AWSVLPTGEPYNEQF
TRBV2	TRBJ2-2	ASKTDIRVTGELF
TRBV5-1	TRBJ1-4	ASSPSRGADEKLF
TRBV19	TRBJ2-7	ASSIEGRGPYEQY
TRBV2	TRBJ1-4	ASSGQNEKLF
TRBV6-2/TRBV6-3	TRBJ2-4	ASSLRHPNIQY
TRBV4-2	TRBJ1-2	ASKAGTNYGYT
TRBV2	TRBJ2-1	ASRLSSRRGGEQF
TRBV6-1	TRBJ2-3	ASRSGVVADTQY
TRBV11-3	TRBJ2-3	ASSLLWTSAPDTQY
TRBV3-1	TRBJ1-3	ASSPGTGGVGAIY
TRBV7-2	TRBJ1-2	ASTAPPRAHGYT
TRBV3-1	TRBJ1-1	ASSQGVRSF
TRBV5-1	TRBJ2-3	ASSQTPTGRGTDTQY
TRBV20-1	TRBJ2-3	SARDRGGIPLSTDTQY